The rows below give T cell receptor beta chains drawn from one sample of a study of post-analysis software for immune sequencing data. One entry per CDR3 protein, called by TCRdb with MiXCR from the PCR reads. The sample includes almost 700,000 distinct CDR3 sequences, 55% to 60% of them seen just once. What was sequenced was blood. The receptors were sampled from a girl aged 2-9 years with multiple sclerosis. The CDR3 runs from the conserved cysteine through the conserved F or W.

14 TRBV6-1 CASSARGKDTEAFF
14 TRBV5-6 CASSLGGPFYEQYF
14 TRBV12-3/TRBV12-4 CASSLWGMDTEAFF
14 TRBV5-1 CASSLVRAPDTQYF
15 TRBV11-2 CASSSLQGTKNIQYF
13 TRBV7-9 CASSPRTRRTQYF
15 TRBV11-2 CASRTNSDFYNEQFF
15 TRBV20-1 CSARGRGGSYNEQFF
11 TRBV7-9 CASSLGMSQYF
14 TRBV12-3/TRBV12-4 CASSLGTGVDIQYF
15 TRBV5-1 CASRRDIDSNQPQHF
13 TRBV6-1 CASSGDPLRPQHF
14 TRBV10-3 CAINRRDNREGYTF
15 TRBV13 CASSLSGAGNTEAFF
15 TRBV6-2/TRBV6-3 CASSYGRGLVTEAFF
16 TRBV21-1 CASSKERPGTEETQYF
13 TRBV20-1 CSASTGEHHEQYF
12 TRBV6-2/TRBV6-3 CASSYVRENYTF
15 TRBV12-3/TRBV12-4 CASSGTAATNEKLFF
14 TRBV6-1 CASSESGPSYEQYF
13 TRBV20-1 CSTSRSVDTEAFF
15 TRBV5-1 CASSARAESTDTQYF
14 TRBV24-1 CATSDSRVSNEQFF
15 TRBV7-2 CASSLRPGSSYEQYF
12 TRBV3-1 CASAQGPYEQYF
17 TRBV6-5 CASSYRTSGGLEYEQYF
14 TRBV20-1 CSAMGGGGDNEQFF
12 TRBV6-2/TRBV6-3 CASSYVDSPLHF
15 TRBV6-2/TRBV6-3 CASSYAAITTDTQYF
14 TRBV19 CASSKRESYNEQFF
14 TRBV14 CASSQERISEGYTF
15 TRBV12-3/TRBV12-4 CASSSLTRGADAEYF